The source of this TCR beta chain is a study of PD-L1 blockade in urothelial cancer. A single count supports this clone. Every PCR got spiked synthetic TCR analog templates. Here immunoSEQ multiplex PCR was the method, and the copy in TCRdb shows in-frame clones only, minus some. The table includes about 14,000 clones, approximately 88% detected once. The material was PBMCs, obtained around atezolizumab (anti-PD-L1) treatment. This TCR came from a man aged 70 or older with urothelial cancer.

The CDR3 DNA sequence: TGTGCCAGCAGGGGGGGGGCCACCGGGGAGCTGTTTTTT. Translated, it gives CASRGGATGELFF. The chain employs TRBV5-4 and TRBJ2-2; possible D gene TRBD2, 7 bases. This CDR3 has 13 residues. Trimming removed 5 bases from V and 4 bases from J, with 9 bases in between. Germline V gives CDR1 SGHNT, CDR2 YYREEE (reference sequence).